A selection of T cell receptor beta chains follows, all from one sample in a study of T cells in localized non-small cell lung cancer. Data came from immunoSEQ multiplex PCR; TCRdb stores just in-frame clones and leaves some out. The sample carries tens of thousands of clones, 84% recorded once. The sample here was peripheral blood, taken before any cancer treatment. These TCRs come from a man aged 35 to 70 with stage I lung adenocarcinoma. CDR3s include the opening cysteine and the closing phenylalanine or tryptophan. Fields, in order: CDR3 length, J gene, clone size, D gene, V gene, CDR3 protein, CDR3 DNA. A D gene is named only where the DNA matches it firmly. Not every row has a clone size; where given, it reads once, few, many or a size class.

cdr3_length: 16
j_call: TRBJ2-2
clone_size: -
d_call: TRBD2
v_call: TRBV5-1
cdr3_aa: CASTTWTSGNTGELFF
cdr3_nt: TGCGCCAGCACCACCTGGACTAGCGGGAACACCGGGGAGCTGTTTTTT

cdr3_length: 14
j_call: TRBJ2-1
clone_size: -
d_call: -
v_call: TRBV30
cdr3_aa: CAWSVQQADNEQFF
cdr3_nt: TGTGCCTGGAGTGTACAACAAGCGGACAATGAGCAGTTCTTC

cdr3_length: 12
j_call: TRBJ2-1
clone_size: -
d_call: -
v_call: TRBV7-2
cdr3_aa: CASSLAPSQQFF
cdr3_nt: TGTGCCAGCAGCTTAGCTCCGAGTCAGCAGTTCTTC

cdr3_length: 16
j_call: TRBJ2-7
clone_size: -
d_call: TRBD2
v_call: TRBV27
cdr3_aa: CASSPGSGGRLDEQYF
cdr3_nt: TGTGCCAGCAGTCCCGGGTCGGGCGGGAGACTGGACGAGCAGTACTTC

cdr3_length: 15
j_call: TRBJ2-3
clone_size: few
d_call: TRBD2
v_call: TRBV6-4
cdr3_aa: CASSVTSGGADTQYF
cdr3_nt: TGTGCCAGCAGTGTTACTAGCGGGGGGGCAGATACGCAGTATTTT

cdr3_length: 12
j_call: TRBJ2-7
clone_size: -
d_call: -
v_call: TRBV7-9
cdr3_aa: CASSSSGVKLYF
cdr3_nt: TGTGCCAGCAGCTCCTCCGGGGTTAAACTGTACTTC

cdr3_length: 15
j_call: TRBJ2-7
clone_size: -
d_call: -
v_call: TRBV5-1
cdr3_aa: CASSLQPAGSYEQYF
cdr3_nt: TGCGCCAGCAGCTTACAACCCGCGGGCTCCTACGAGCAGTACTTC

cdr3_length: 18
j_call: TRBJ2-3
clone_size: -
d_call: TRBD1
v_call: TRBV12-5
cdr3_aa: CASGLVPRDREDTDTQYF
cdr3_nt: TGTGCTAGTGGTTTGGTGCCGCGGGACAGGGAAGACACAGATACGCAGTATTTT

cdr3_length: 16
j_call: TRBJ1-5
clone_size: -
d_call: TRBD1
v_call: TRBV18
cdr3_aa: CASSGGQGGLDQPQHF
cdr3_nt: TGTGCCAGCTCGGGGGGACAGGGAGGTTTGGATCAGCCCCAGCATTTT

cdr3_length: 16
j_call: TRBJ2-3
clone_size: -
d_call: -
v_call: TRBV5-6
cdr3_aa: CASSLKWGLSTDTQYF
cdr3_nt: TGTGCCAGCAGCTTGAAGTGGGGGCTTAGCACAGATACGCAGTATTTT

cdr3_length: 13
j_call: TRBJ2-1
clone_size: -
d_call: TRBD1
v_call: TRBV2
cdr3_aa: CASTGQGYNEQFF
cdr3_nt: TGTGCCAGCACCGGACAGGGCTACAATGAGCAGTTCTTC

cdr3_length: 14
j_call: TRBJ1-1
clone_size: -
d_call: -
v_call: TRBV28
cdr3_aa: CASSLPAQNTEAFF
cdr3_nt: TGTGCCAGCAGTTTACCTGCACAGAACACTGAAGCTTTCTTT

cdr3_length: 16
j_call: TRBJ2-7
clone_size: -
d_call: TRBD2
v_call: TRBV27
cdr3_aa: CASSLSGTGEAYEQYF
cdr3_nt: TGTGCCAGCAGTCTTAGCGGGACGGGAGAAGCCTACGAGCAGTACTTC

cdr3_length: 17
j_call: TRBJ2-2
clone_size: -
d_call: TRBD1
v_call: TRBV18
cdr3_aa: CASSPLYGQGATGELFF
cdr3_nt: TGTGCCAGCTCACCCCTATATGGACAGGGGGCCACCGGGGAGCTGTTTTTT

cdr3_length: 19
j_call: TRBJ2-3
clone_size: -
d_call: TRBD2
v_call: TRBV7-2
cdr3_aa: CASSSRGTSGGLSTDTQYF
cdr3_nt: TGTGCCAGCAGCTCTCGCGGGACTAGCGGGGGCCTTAGCACAGATACGCAGTATTTT

cdr3_length: 13
j_call: TRBJ1-2
clone_size: -
d_call: -
v_call: TRBV29-1
cdr3_aa: CSVATGRPYGYTF
cdr3_nt: TGCAGCGTTGCAACAGGGCGGCCTTATGGCTACACCTTC

cdr3_length: 14
j_call: TRBJ1-2
clone_size: -
d_call: -
v_call: TRBV7-9
cdr3_aa: CASSFKGMDYGYTF
cdr3_nt: TGTGCCAGCAGCTTCAAGGGGATGGACTATGGCTACACCTTC

cdr3_length: 14
j_call: TRBJ2-7
clone_size: -
d_call: TRBD2
v_call: TRBV6-5
cdr3_aa: CASRPTSGTYEQYF
cdr3_nt: TGTGCCAGCAGACCGACTAGCGGCACCTACGAGCAGTACTTC

cdr3_length: 15
j_call: TRBJ2-7
clone_size: -
d_call: TRBD2
v_call: TRBV19
cdr3_aa: CASSITSGGLYEQYF
cdr3_nt: TGTGCCAGTAGTATAACTAGCGGGGGCTTATACGAGCAGTACTTC

cdr3_length: 16
j_call: TRBJ2-1
clone_size: few
d_call: TRBD1
v_call: TRBV7-9
cdr3_aa: CASSLPTGTALDEQFF
cdr3_nt: TGTGCCAGCAGCTTACCGACCGGGACAGCGTTGGATGAGCAGTTCTTC

cdr3_length: 14
j_call: TRBJ1-1
clone_size: -
d_call: TRBD1
v_call: TRBV7-8
cdr3_aa: CASSPWTGYTEAFF
cdr3_nt: TGTGCCAGCAGCCCTTGGACAGGGTATACTGAAGCTTTCTTT

cdr3_length: 16
j_call: TRBJ2-4
clone_size: -
d_call: TRBD1
v_call: TRBV5-8
cdr3_aa: CASSLGTGLAKNIQYF
cdr3_nt: TGTGCCAGCAGCCTAGGGACAGGTTTAGCCAAAAACATTCAGTACTTC

cdr3_length: 14
j_call: TRBJ1-2
clone_size: -
d_call: TRBD1
v_call: TRBV7-2
cdr3_aa: CASSWRGQYYGYTF
cdr3_nt: TGTGCCAGCAGCTGGAGGGGACAGTACTATGGCTACACCTTC

cdr3_length: 12
j_call: TRBJ2-5
clone_size: -
d_call: TRBD2
v_call: TRBV6-5
cdr3_aa: CASGGGQETQYF
cdr3_nt: TGTGCCAGCGGCGGGGGCCAAGAGACCCAGTACTTC

cdr3_length: 14
j_call: TRBJ1-1
clone_size: -
d_call: -
v_call: TRBV11-3
cdr3_aa: CASSFRTVNTEAFF
cdr3_nt: TGTGCCAGCAGCTTCCGGACAGTGAACACTGAAGCTTTCTTT

cdr3_length: 10
j_call: TRBJ2-7
clone_size: -
d_call: -
v_call: TRBV5-8
cdr3_aa: CASSATEQYF
cdr3_nt: TGTGCCAGCAGCGCGACGGAGCAGTACTTC

cdr3_length: 13
j_call: TRBJ2-7
clone_size: -
d_call: TRBD2
v_call: TRBV13
cdr3_aa: CASSRGEAYEQYF
cdr3_nt: TGTGCCAGCAGCCGGGGGGAGGCCTACGAGCAGTACTTC